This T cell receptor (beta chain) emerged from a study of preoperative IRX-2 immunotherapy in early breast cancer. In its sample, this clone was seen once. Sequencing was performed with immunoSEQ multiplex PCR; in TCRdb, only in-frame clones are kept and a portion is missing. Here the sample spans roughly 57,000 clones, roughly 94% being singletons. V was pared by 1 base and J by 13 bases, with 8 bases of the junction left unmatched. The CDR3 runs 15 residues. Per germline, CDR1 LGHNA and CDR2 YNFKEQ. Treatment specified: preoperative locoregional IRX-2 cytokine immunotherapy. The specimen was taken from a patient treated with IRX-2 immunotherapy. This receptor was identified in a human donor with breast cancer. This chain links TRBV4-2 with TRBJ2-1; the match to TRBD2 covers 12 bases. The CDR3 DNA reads TGTGCCAGCAGCCAAGGGGGAGGACTAGCGGGACTCCAGTTCTTC. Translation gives CASSQGGGLAGLQFF.